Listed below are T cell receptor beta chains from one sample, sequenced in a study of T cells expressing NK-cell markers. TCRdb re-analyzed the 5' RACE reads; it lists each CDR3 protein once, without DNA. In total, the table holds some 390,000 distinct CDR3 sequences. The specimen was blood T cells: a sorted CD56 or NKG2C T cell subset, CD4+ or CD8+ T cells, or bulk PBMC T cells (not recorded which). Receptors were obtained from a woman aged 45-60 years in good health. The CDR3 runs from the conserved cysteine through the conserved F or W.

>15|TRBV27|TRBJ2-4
CASSSVVETKNIQYF
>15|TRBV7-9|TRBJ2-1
CASSSGLVKNNEQFF
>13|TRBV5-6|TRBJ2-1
CASSWLSYNEQFF
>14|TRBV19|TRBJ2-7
CASSDRAATYEQYF
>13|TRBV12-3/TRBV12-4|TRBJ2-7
CASSHTEYYEQYF
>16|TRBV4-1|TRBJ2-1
CASSPQTGPGYNEQFF
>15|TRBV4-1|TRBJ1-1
CASSQEGGGYTEAFF
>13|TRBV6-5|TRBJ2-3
CASSGAGGYTQYF
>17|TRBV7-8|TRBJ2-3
CASSLGPTGQITDTQYF
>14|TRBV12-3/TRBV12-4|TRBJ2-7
CASIPTGRSSEQYF
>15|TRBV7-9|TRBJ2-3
CASLDPYGSTDTQYF
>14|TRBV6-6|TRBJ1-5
CASSYRRAGQPQHF
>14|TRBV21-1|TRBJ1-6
CASSNEQEDSPLHF
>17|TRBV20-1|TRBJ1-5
CSASKSTGQGAFQPQHF
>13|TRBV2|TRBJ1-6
CASLRTEDSPLHF
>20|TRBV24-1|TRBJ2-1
CATSDSPRALAGGSYNEQFF
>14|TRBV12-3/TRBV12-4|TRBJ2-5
CASSPGRNQETQYF
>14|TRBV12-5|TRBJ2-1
CASGYAAGPDEQFF
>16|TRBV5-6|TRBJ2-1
CASSNTGGEAYNEQFF
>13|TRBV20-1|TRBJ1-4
CSAWDRGSEKLFF
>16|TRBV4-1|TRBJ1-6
CASSPEPGLNNSPLHF
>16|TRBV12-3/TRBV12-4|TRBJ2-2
CASSDRGRVNTGELFF
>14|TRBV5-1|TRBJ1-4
CASSFSGPNEKLFF
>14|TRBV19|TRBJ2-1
CASSIRGGYNEQFF
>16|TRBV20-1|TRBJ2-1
CSARDTSGRVRNEQFF
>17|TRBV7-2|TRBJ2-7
CASSPRGLAGVSYEQYF
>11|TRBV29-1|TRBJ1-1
CSVRDRKEAFF
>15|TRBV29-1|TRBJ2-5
CSAALGGVRGETQYF
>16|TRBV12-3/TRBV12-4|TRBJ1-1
CASSARFRGSQIEAFF
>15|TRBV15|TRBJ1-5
CATSEDRYRNQPQHF
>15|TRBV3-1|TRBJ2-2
CASSQVEAYTGELFF
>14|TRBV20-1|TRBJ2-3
CSARVLGLTDTQYF
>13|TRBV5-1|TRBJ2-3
CASRPAREDTQYF
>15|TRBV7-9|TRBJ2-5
CASSQTTGGQETQYF
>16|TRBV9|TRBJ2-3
CASSVGSSGATDTQYF
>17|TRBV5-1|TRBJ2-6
CASSLRDKLSGANVLTF
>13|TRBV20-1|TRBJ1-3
CSARDPLRGTIYF
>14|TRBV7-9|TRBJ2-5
CASSFLTGGETQYF
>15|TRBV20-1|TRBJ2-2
CSASDRGRRAGELFF
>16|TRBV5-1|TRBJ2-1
CASSFRNGVSYNEQFF
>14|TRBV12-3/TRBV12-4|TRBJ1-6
CASSPESRHSPLHF
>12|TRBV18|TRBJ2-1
CASSPTTGRGFF
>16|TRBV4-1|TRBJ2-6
CASRTGGASGANVLTF
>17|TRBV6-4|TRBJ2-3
CASSDGIAGTSTDTQYF
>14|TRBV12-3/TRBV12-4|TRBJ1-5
CASRRGESNQPQHF
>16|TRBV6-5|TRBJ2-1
CASRSSTGSTYNEQFF
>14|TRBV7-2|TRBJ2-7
CASKKGQGNDEQYF